This T cell receptor beta chain derives from a study of STAT5B mutations in CD4+ large granular lymphocyte leukemia. Study-wide points: Patient CD4-sorted repertoires looked more clonal than healthy CD4+ repertoires, even without putative leukemic clones. 8/27 top patient clones versus 2/35 control clones were TRBV06-family.

This CDR3 has 14 amino acids. CDR1 and CDR2 from the germline V gene are SGHKS and YYEKEE (reference sequence). V shed 2 bases and J shed 0 bases, with 5 bases lying between them. As processed by the authors: Lowest detectable productive clonotype frequency was 2.59 x 10-5. Sequenced by immunoSEQ multiplex PCR; TCRdb stores in-frame clones only, minus some. For V, J and clone size, that table is used; D and trimming come from the DNA. The table shows about 35,000 clones, with approximately 67% occurring only once. As to this clone: Its antigen is unknown.

The source of this sequence is a human donor in good health. The chain carries TRBV5-5 and TRBJ1-4, with D uncertain. Sequencing used CD4+ T cells from blood buffy coats. CDR3 sequence: CASSFPATNEKLFF. The CDR3, as DNA: TGTGCCAGCAGCTTCCCTGCAACTAATGAAAAACTGTTTTTT.